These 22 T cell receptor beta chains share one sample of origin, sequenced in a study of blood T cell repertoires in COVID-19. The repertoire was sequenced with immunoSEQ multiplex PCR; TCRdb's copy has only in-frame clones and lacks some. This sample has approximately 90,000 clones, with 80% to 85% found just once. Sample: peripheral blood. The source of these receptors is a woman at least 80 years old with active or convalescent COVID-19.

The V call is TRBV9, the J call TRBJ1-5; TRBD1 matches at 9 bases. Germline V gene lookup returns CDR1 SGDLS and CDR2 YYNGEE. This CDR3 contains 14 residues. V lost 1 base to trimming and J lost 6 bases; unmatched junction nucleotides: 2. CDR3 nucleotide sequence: TGTGCCAGCAGCGTATGGGACAGGGCTCAGCCCCAGCATTTT. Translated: CASSVWDRAQPQHF. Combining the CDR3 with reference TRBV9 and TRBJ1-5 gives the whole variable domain DSGVTQTPKHLITATGQRVTLRCSPRSGDLSVYWYQQSLDQGLQFLIQYYNGEERAKGNILERFSAQQFPDLHSELNLSSLELGDSALYFCASSVWDRAQPQHFGDGTRLSIL.

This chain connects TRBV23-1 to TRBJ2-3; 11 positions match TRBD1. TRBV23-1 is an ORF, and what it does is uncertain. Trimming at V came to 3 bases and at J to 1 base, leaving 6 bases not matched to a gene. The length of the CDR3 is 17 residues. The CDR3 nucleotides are TGCGCCAGCAGTCAGAGGGACAGGGGGTATTGCACAGATACGCAGTATTTT. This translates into CASSQRDRGYCTDTQYF.

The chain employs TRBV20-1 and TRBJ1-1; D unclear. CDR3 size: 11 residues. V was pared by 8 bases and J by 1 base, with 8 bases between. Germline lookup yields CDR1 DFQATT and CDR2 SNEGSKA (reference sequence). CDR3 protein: CSFPWNTEAFF. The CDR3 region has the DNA TGCAGTTTCCCCTGGAACACTGAAGCTTTCTTT.

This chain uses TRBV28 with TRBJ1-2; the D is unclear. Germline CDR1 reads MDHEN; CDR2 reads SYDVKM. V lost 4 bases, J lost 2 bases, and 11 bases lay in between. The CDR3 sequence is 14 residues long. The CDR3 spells CASSSRPLNYGYTF. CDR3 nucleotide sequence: TGTGCCAGCAGTTCCCGCCCCCTAAACTATGGCTACACCTTC.

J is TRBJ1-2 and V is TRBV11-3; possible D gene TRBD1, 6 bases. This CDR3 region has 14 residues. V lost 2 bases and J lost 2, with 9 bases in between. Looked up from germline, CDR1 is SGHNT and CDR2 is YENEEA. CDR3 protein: CASSLSGQNYGYTF. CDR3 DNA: TGTGCCAGCAGCTTATCAGGACAGAACTATGGCTACACCTTC.

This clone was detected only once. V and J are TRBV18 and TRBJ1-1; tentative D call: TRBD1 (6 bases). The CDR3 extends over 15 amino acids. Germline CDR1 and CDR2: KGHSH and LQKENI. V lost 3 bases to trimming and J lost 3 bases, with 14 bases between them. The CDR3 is CASSPSDRSYTEAFF. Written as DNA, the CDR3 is TGTGCCAGCTCACCCTCTGACAGGTCCTACACTGAAGCTTTCTTT.

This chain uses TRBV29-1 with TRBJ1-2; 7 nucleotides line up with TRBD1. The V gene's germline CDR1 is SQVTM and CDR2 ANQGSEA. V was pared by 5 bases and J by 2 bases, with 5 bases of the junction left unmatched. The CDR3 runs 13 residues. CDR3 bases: TGCAGCGTTCGACGACAGGGAAACTATGGCTACACCTTC. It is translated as CSVRRQGNYGYTF.

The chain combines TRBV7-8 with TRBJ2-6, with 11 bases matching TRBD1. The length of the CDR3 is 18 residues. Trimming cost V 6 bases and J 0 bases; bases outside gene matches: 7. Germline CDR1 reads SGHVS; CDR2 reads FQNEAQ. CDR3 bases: TGTGCCAGCAGTTTGTCCGGGACAGGGGGCTCTGGGGCCAACGTCCTGACTTTC. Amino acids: CASSLSGTGGSGANVLTF. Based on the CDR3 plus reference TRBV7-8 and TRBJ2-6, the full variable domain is GAGVSQSPRYKVAKRGQDVALRCDPISGHVSLFWYQQALGQGPEFLTYFQNEAQLDKSGLPSDRFFAERPEGSVSTLKIQRTQQEDSAVYLCASSLSGTGGSGANVLTFGAGSRLTVL.

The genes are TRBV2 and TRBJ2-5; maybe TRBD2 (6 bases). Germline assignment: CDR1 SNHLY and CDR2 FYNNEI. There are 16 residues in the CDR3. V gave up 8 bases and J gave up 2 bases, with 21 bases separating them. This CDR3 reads CASPALWLALQETQYF. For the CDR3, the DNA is TGTGCCAGCCCCGCCCTTTGGCTAGCGCTTCAAGAGACCCAGTACTTC.

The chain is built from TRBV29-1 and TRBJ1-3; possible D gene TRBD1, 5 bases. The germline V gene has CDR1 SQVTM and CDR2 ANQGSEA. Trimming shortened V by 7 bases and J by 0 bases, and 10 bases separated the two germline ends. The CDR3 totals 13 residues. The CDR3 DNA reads TGCAGCGCCTGGGGGGGCTCTGGAAACACCATATATTTT. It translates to CSAWGGSGNTIYF.

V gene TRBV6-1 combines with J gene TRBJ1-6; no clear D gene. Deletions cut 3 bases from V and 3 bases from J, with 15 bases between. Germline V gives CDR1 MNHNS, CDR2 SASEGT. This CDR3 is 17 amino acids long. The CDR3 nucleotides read TGTGCCAGCAGTGAGGTGTTCCAGGAACTCTATAATTCACCCCTCCACTTT. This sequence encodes CASSEVFQELYNSPLHF.

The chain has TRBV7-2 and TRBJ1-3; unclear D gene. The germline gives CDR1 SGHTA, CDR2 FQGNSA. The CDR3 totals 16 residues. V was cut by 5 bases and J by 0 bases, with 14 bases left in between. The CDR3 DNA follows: TGTGCCAGCAGCCCATCCGGCGGAACCTCTGGAAACACCATATATTTT. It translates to CASSPSGGTSGNTIYF.

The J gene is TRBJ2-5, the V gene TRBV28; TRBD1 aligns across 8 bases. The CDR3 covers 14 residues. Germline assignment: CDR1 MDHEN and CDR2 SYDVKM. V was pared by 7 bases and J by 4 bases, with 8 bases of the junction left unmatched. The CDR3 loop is CASNPWTGSETQYF. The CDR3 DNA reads TGTGCCAGCAACCCGTGGACAGGGTCAGAGACCCAGTACTTC.

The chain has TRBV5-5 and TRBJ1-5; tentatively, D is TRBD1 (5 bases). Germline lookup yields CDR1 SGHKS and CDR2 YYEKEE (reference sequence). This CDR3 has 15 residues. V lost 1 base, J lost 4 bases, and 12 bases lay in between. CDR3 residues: CASSLIWGVNQPQHF. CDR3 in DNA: TGTGCCAGCAGCTTGATCTGGGGGGTAAATCAGCCCCAGCATTTT.

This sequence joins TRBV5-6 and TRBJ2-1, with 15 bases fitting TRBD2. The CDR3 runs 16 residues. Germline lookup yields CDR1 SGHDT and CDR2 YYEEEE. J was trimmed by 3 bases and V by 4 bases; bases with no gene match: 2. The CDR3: CASSRGLAGGYNEQFF. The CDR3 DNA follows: TGTGCCAGCAGCCGGGGACTAGCGGGGGGCTACAATGAGCAGTTCTTC.

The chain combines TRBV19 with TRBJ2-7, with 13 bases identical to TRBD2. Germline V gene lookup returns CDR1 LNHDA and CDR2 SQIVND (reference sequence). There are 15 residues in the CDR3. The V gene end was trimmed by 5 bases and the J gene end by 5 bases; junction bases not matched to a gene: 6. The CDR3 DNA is TGTGCCAGTAGTGGAAGGACTAGCGGGAGCAACGAGCAGTACTTC. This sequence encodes CASSGRTSGSNEQYF.

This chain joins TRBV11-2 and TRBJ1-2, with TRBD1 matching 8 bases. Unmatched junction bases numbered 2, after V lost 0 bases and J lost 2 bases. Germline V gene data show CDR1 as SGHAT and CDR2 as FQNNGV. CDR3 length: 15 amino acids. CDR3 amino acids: CASSLDRQGNYGYTF. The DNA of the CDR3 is TGTGCCAGCAGCTTAGATCGACAGGGGAACTATGGCTACACCTTC.

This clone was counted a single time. The CDR3 DNA is TGTGCCAGCAGGCCGGGACTAGCGAAGACTAGCACAGATACGCAGTATTTT. The encoded protein is CASRPGLAKTSTDTQYF. The V call is TRBV28, the J call TRBJ2-3; 10 bases fit TRBD2. Germline CDR1 and CDR2: MDHEN and SYDVKM. With V trimmed by 6 bases and J by 0 bases, 9 bases remained unmatched. The CDR3 is made up of 17 amino acids.

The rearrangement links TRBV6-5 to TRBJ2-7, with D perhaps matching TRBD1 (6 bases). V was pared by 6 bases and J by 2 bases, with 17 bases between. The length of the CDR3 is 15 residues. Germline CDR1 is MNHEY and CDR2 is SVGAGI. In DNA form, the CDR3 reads TGTGCCAGCAGACATACTTCAGGGGTTCCCTACGAGCAGTACTTC. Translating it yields CASRHTSGVPYEQYF.

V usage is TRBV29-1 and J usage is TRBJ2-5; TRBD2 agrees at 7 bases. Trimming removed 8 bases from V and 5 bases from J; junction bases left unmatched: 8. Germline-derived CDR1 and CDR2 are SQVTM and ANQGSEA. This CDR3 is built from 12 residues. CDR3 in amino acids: CSTGGFRETQYF. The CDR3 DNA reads TGCAGCACCGGGGGGTTTCGGGAGACCCAGTACTTC.

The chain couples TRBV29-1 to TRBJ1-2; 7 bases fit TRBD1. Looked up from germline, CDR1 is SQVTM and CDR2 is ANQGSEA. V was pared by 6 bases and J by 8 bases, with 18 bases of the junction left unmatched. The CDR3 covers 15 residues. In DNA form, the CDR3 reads TGCAGCGTGGAGAACAGGGGTGAAAGGGCAAGCGGCTACACCTTC. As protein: CSVENRGERASGYTF.

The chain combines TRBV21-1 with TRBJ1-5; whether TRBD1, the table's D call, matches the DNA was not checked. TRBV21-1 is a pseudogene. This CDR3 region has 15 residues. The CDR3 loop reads CASTKKDRVNQPQHF. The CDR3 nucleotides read TGTGCCAGCACGAAGAAAGACAGGGTCAATCAGCCCCAGCATTTT.